Shown below are 26 T cell receptor beta chains from a single sample sequenced in a study of shared clonotypes between healthy human individuals. Libraries were prepared by immunoSEQ multiplex PCR; TCRdb keeps only in-frame clonotypes and omits some of them. The sample shows a few million clones, over 85% of them seen only once. The sequencing input was naive CD4+ T cells sorted from blood. Subset noted: CD45RA+ positively selected. Receptor source: a man aged 18 to 29 in good health.

This rearrangement joins TRBV7-2 to TRBJ2-5; TRBD2 matches at 7 bases. CDR1 and CDR2 from the germline V gene are SGHTA and FQGNSA. There are 17 residues in the CDR3. With 2 bases clipped from V and 4 bases from J, the junction kept 13 bases outside the gene matches. The CDR3 region has the DNA TGTGCCAGCAGCTTAAGGGGACTACCAGCCGGGGGAGAGACCCAGTACTTC. It is translated as CASSLRGLPAGGETQYF.

The rearrangement joins TRBV14 to TRBJ2-5, with unresolved D. The germline CDR1 and CDR2 sequences are SGHDN and FVKESK. Trimming removed 0 bases from V and 6 bases from J, with 5 bases in between. This CDR3 region has 12 residues. CDR3 DNA: TGTGCCAGCAGCCAAGATTGGCAGACCCAGTACTTC. Translating gives CASSQDWQTQYF.

The chain is built from TRBV28 and TRBJ2-6, with a tentative D call TRBD2 (5 bases). V dropped 6 bases and J dropped 1 base, with 19 bases sitting between them. CDR1 and CDR2 from the germline V gene are MDHEN and SYDVKM. There are 18 residues in the CDR3. CDR3 nucleotides: TGTGCCAGCAGCTTCGTACAGCGGCACCTATCTGGGGCCAACGTCCTGACTTTC. Translation gives CASSFVQRHLSGANVLTF.

This chain links TRBV5-6 with TRBJ2-3, with D tentatively TRBD2 (5 bases). Germline V gene data show CDR1 as SGHDT and CDR2 as YYEEEE. This CDR3 spans 13 amino acids. Trimming took off 2 bases at V and 7 bases at J, with 11 bases between the two ends. The CDR3 coding sequence is TGTGCCAGCAGCTTAAATGCGGGCTATACGCAGTATTTT. This translates into CASSLNAGYTQYF.

CDR3 in amino acids: CASSLVSWGSEETQYF. The DNA of the CDR3 is TGTGCCAGCAGCTTAGTCTCGTGGGGGTCCGAAGAGACCCAGTACTTC. The chain is built from TRBV7-2 and TRBJ2-5, with D possibly being TRBD1 or TRBD2 (5 bases each). The V gene lost 1 base and the J gene lost 3 bases, with 15 bases spanning the gap. Germline CDR1 is SGHTA and CDR2 is FQGNSA. CDR3 size: 16 residues.

V is TRBV4-1 and J is TRBJ1-5; no clear D. The length of the CDR3 is 16 residues. Germline CDR1 MGHRA, CDR2 YSYEKL. The germline V and J ends were trimmed by 4 bases and 2 bases, with 15 bases remaining between them. This chain's CDR3 is CASSRNGPEGNQPQHF. CDR3 bases: TGCGCCAGCAGCCGGAACGGACCCGAGGGCAATCAGCCCCAGCATTTT.

The rearrangement links TRBV28 to TRBJ1-6, with TRBD1 identical over 9 bases. Germline CDR1 reads MDHEN; CDR2 reads SYDVKM. This CDR3 is built from 13 residues. The V and J ends lost 8 bases and 6 bases, in that order; junction bases with no gene match: 2. This CDR3 reads CASVGQGNSPLHF. The CDR3 bases are TGTGCCAGCGTGGGACAGGGTAATTCACCCCTCCACTTT.

V gene TRBV5-4 combines with J gene TRBJ2-3; 8 positions agree with TRBD1. V was clipped by 5 bases and J by 5 bases; unmatched bases: 4. The CDR3 runs 13 residues. From germline, CDR1 is SGHNT and CDR2 YYREEE (reference sequence). This CDR3 is CASSYDRGDTQYF. As DNA, the CDR3 is TGTGCCAGCAGTTATGACAGGGGAGATACGCAGTATTTT. Complete variable domain (other parts from reference TRBV5-4 and TRBJ2-3): ETGVTQSPTHLIKTRGQQVTLRCSSQSGHNTVSWYQQALGQGPQFIFQYYREEENGRGNFPPRFSGLQFPNYSSELNVNALELDDSALYLCASSYDRGDTQYFGPGTRLTVL.

The rearrangement joins TRBV18 to TRBJ1-1, with 8 bases identical to TRBD1. CDR3 length equals 14 residues. The germline V gene encodes CDR1 KGHSH and CDR2 LQKENI. Trimming removed 5 bases from V and 4 bases from J; junction bases left unmatched: 6. The CDR3 DNA follows: TGTGCCAGCTCATCACAGGGGGGGTTCACTGAAGCTTTCTTT. This sequence encodes CASSSQGGFTEAFF.

With respect to this clone: This same CDR3 is encoded by further DNA sequences in the sample. The rearrangement joins TRBV5-1 to TRBJ2-1; tentative D call: TRBD1 (6 bases). This CDR3 contains 15 residues. The V end lost 0 bases, the J end lost 2 bases, and 9 bases lay between the germline ends. From germline, CDR1 is SGHRS and CDR2 YFSETQ. The CDR3 region is CASSLAGAPYNEQFF. CDR3 bases: TGCGCCAGCAGCTTGGCAGGGGCCCCCTACAATGAGCAGTTCTTC.

The CDR3 region has the DNA TGTGCCAGCAGCTTGGAGGGGGGCATTTATAGCAATCAGCCCCAGCATTTT. It translates to CASSLEGGIYSNQPQHF. The V gene is TRBV5-5, the J gene TRBJ1-5, with TRBD1 as a possible D gene (6 bases). Germline V CDR1 and CDR2: SGHKS, YYEKEE (reference sequence). The CDR3 is 17 amino acids. Trimming left V 0 bases short and J 0 bases short, with 13 bases between.

CDR3 nucleotides: TGTGCCAGTCCCACCAAGACGGGGACCCCTGACCCTAATGAAAAACTGTTTTTT. Protein product: CASPTKTGTPDPNEKLFF. The chain couples TRBV19 to TRBJ1-4; the D gene is possibly TRBD1 (5 bases). The CDR3 length is 18 residues. The V end lost 8 bases, the J end lost 3 bases, and 25 bases lay between the germline ends. CDR1 and CDR2 from the germline V gene are LNHDA and SQIVND (reference sequence).

Note on this clone: The sample contains more than one DNA sequence encoding this CDR3. The V gene is TRBV5-1, the J gene TRBJ2-3, with D unresolved. The V end lost 0 bases, the J end lost 5 bases, and 4 bases lay between the germline ends. The CDR3 spans 12 residues. CDR1 and CDR2 (germline): SGHRS, YFSETQ. This CDR3 is CASSLAGDTQYF. The DNA of the CDR3 is TGCGCCAGCAGCTTGGCAGGAGATACGCAGTATTTT.

The V gene is TRBV5-6, the J gene TRBJ2-4; D might be TRBD2 (6 bases). CDR1 SGHDT and CDR2 YYEEEE come from the germline V gene. The CDR3 has 14 amino acids. Trimming removed 1 base at V and 7 bases at J, with 12 bases between. The CDR3: CASSLSSGGNIQYF. DNA of the CDR3: TGTGCCAGCAGCTTGTCTTCTGGGGGGAACATTCAGTACTTC.

This clone was observed a handful of times. This sequence joins TRBV6-6 and TRBJ1-2; D perhaps matches TRBD1 (5 bases). Trimming shortened V by 5 bases and J by 3 bases, and 13 bases separated the two germline ends. CDR1 and CDR2 from the germline V gene are MNHNY and SVGAGI (reference sequence). This CDR3 has 14 amino acids. The CDR3 DNA reads as TGTGCCAGCAGTGCCCCCGGGGGGGACTATGGCTACACCTTC. Translated, it gives CASSAPGGDYGYTF.

The chain recombines TRBV28 with TRBJ2-7, with 8 bases fitting TRBD1. Germline V gene data show CDR1 as MDHEN and CDR2 as SYDVKM. J gave up 5 bases and V 3 bases, and 3 bases lay outside the gene matches. CDR3 length: 13 residues. The CDR3 bases are TGTGCCAGCAGTTTTGCGGACAGGGACGAGCAGTACTTC. Encoded protein: CASSFADRDEQYF.

Points on this clone: This CDR3 is also generated by other DNA sequences in the sample. This chain connects TRBV6-5 to TRBJ2-5; TRBD1 might be the D (6 bases). V lost 5 bases and J 2 bases, leaving 9 bases between the germline ends. This CDR3 is 13 amino acids long. Germline lookup yields CDR1 MNHEY and CDR2 SVGAGI. This chain's CDR3 is CASSRTAQETQYF. The CDR3 DNA sequence: TGTGCCAGCAGTCGGACAGCGCAAGAGACCCAGTACTTC.

This CDR3 reads CSATGKETQYF. DNA of the CDR3: TGCAGTGCTACAGGGAAAGAGACCCAGTACTTC. V and J are TRBV20-1 and TRBJ2-5; weak D call: TRBD1 (5 bases). V lost 4 bases and J lost 3, with 6 bases in between. The germline gives CDR1 DFQATT, CDR2 SNEGSKA (reference sequence). CDR3 size: 11 residues.

The V gene is TRBV7-3, the J gene TRBJ2-6; no clear D gene. Between the trimmed V and J ends, which lost 4 bases and 0 bases, there was a span of 7 bases. Germline-derived CDR1 and CDR2 are SGHTA and FQGTGA. This CDR3 has 15 residues. The CDR3 is CASSSPGSGANVLTF. The CDR3 DNA reads as TGTGCCAGCAGCTCACCAGGCTCTGGGGCCAACGTCCTGACTTTC.

A word on this clone: Other DNA sequences within the sample encode an identical CDR3. The V call is TRBV5-1, the J call TRBJ1-1; no reliable D call. The CDR3 is 13 residues long. V was shortened by 4 bases and J by 1 base, with 8 bases between the two germline ends. In germline, CDR1 is SGHRS, CDR2 YFSETQ. The CDR3 here is CASSLDTNTEAFF. CDR3 DNA sequence: TGCGCCAGCAGCCTCGATACGAACACTGAAGCTTTCTTT.

About this clone itself: Different DNA sequences within this sample yield the same CDR3. This chain links TRBV11-2 with TRBJ2-1; 12 bases fit TRBD2. V was clipped by 3 bases and J by 6 bases; unmatched bases: 0. The CDR3 is 14 residues long. CDR1 SGHAT and CDR2 FQNNGV come from the germline V gene. The CDR3 loop is CASSLGLAGNEQFF. The DNA for the CDR3 is TGTGCCAGCAGCTTGGGACTAGCGGGCAATGAGCAGTTCTTC.

The rearrangement joins TRBV10-3 to TRBJ2-2; 8 nucleotides line up with TRBD1. The CDR3 runs 15 residues. Germline-derived CDR1 and CDR2 are ENHRY and SYGVKD. V gave up 9 bases and J gave up 3 bases; unmatched junction bases: 9. DNA for the CDR3: TGTGCCATTAGTATCGGGACAGGTTACACCGGGGAGCTGTTTTTT. Translation gives CAISIGTGYTGELFF.

In its sample, this clone was seen once. The chain links TRBV7-9 to TRBJ2-7, with D possibly being TRBD2 (6 bases). V lost 5 bases to trimming and J lost 2 bases, with 16 bases between them. CDR1 SEHNR and CDR2 FQNEAQ come from the germline V gene (reference sequence). The CDR3 has 15 residues. CDR3 bases: TGTGCCAGCAGCCTCTCATACACGGGAGCCTACGAGCAGTACTTC. Translation: CASSLSYTGAYEQYF.

In nucleotides, the CDR3 is TGTGCCAGCAGCGCATCCGAGGAGCTGGACTACGAGCAGTACTTC. Amino acids: CASSASEELDYEQYF. This sequence joins TRBV9 and TRBJ2-7; D ambiguous. CDR3 length: 15 residues. From germline, CDR1 is SGDLS and CDR2 YYNGEE. The ends were cut back, 3 bases at V and 3 bases at J, with 16 bases in the middle.

This chain uses TRBV29-1 with TRBJ1-1, with unresolved D. The germline gives CDR1 SQVTM, CDR2 ANQGSEA. This CDR3 has 14 amino acids. V dropped 0 bases and J dropped 1 base, with 9 bases sitting between them. CDR3 in amino acids: CSVEERVSNTEAFF. DNA of the CDR3: TGCAGCGTTGAAGAGAGGGTTTCGAACACTGAAGCTTTCTTT.

Regarding this clone: Other DNA sequences in the sample encode the same CDR3. CDR3 nucleotide sequence: TGTGCCAGCTCGCCGGATCACGAGCAGTACTTC. Its translation is CASSPDHEQYF. The V and J genes are TRBV18 and TRBJ2-7, with unresolved D. Germline CDR1 reads KGHSH; CDR2 reads LQKENI. The V end lost 6 bases, the J end lost 5 bases, and 8 bases lay between the germline ends. The CDR3 consists of 11 residues. Using reference TRBV18 and TRBJ2-7 for the parts outside the CDR3, the full variable domain is NAGVMQNPRHLVRRRGQEARLRCSPMKGHSHVYWYRQLPEEGLKFMVYLQKENIIDESGMPKERFSAEFPKEGPSILRIQQVVRGDSAAYFCASSPDHEQYFGPGTRLTVT.